Below, 6 T cell receptor beta chains from the same sample are listed, as sequenced in a study of tumor-infiltrating lymphocytes in primary liver carcinoma. Starting material for RNA and DNA co-extraction consisted of about 17-30 mg of unsorted bulk tissue. Using a constant-region primer together with ProtoScript II reverse transcriptase, TCR beta cDNA was made from about 500 ng of total RNA. Slightly modified ARM-PCR, run as three nested multiplex PCR rounds, produced the TCR beta libraries. TRBV1-TRBV30 forward primers and a C-beta reverse primer were used in the first two PCR rounds, which each ran for nine to ten cycles. TCRdb itself ran the multiplex PCR reads through MiXCR, one entry per CDR3 protein. The sample includes some 180,000 distinct CDR3 sequences, about 85% of them seen just once. The specimen sequenced was tumor tissue from primary liver carcinoma. These TCRs come from a man between 40 and 49 years old with primary liver carcinoma and hepatitis B virus infection.

The rearrangement links TRBV29-1 to TRBJ1-5; D is unresolved. CDR3 size: 15 residues. Germline CDR1 SQVTM, CDR2 ANQGSEA. CDR3 amino acids: CNVIVGNSPGQPQHF. The CDR3 DNA is TGCAACGTCATTGTAGGGAACTCTCCCGGACAGCCCCAGCATTTT.

The chain joins TRBV7-9 to TRBJ2-2; D not certain. V lost 9 bases to trimming and J lost 6 bases, with 20 bases between them. The CDR3 runs 15 residues. The germline gives CDR1 SEHNR, CDR2 FQNEAQ (reference sequence). The CDR3 DNA reads TGTGCCAGGAGCCGAATAGAGTTCACCTCCGGGGAGCTGTTTTTT. This codes for CARSRIEFTSGELFF.

Note on this clonotype: The junction does not match germline at one end; this may be a read error. The rearrangement joins TRBV12-3 or TRBV12-4 to TRBJ2-2; D is possibly TRBD2 (5 bases). The CDR3 is made up of 15 amino acids. CDR3 sequence reads: CASRTDSPNTGEQFF. CDR3 in DNA: TGTGCCAGCAGGACCGATAGCCCTAATACCGGGGAGCAGTTTTTT.

As regards this clonotype: At one end, the junction sequence differs from germline, possibly due to a read error. The chain uses TRBV11-2 and TRBJ1-5; 9 bases are shared with TRBD1. Germline CDR1 is SGHAT and CDR2 is FQNNGV. The CDR3 covers 17 residues. CDR3 DNA: TGTGCCAGCAGCTTAGTAGGAGTAACAGGGGGCAATCAGCTCCAGCATTTT. Protein: CASSLVGVTGGNQLQHF.

As concerns this clonotype: Because the CDR3 is missing its conserved closing phenylalanine or tryptophan, this is likely a read error. V is TRBV4-3 and J is TRBJ2-1; the D gene is possibly TRBD1 (5 bases). The CDR3 totals 16 residues. Germline V gene lookup returns CDR1 LGHNA and CDR2 YSLEER. The CDR3 here is CASSQFPPPADNKQFY. As DNA, the CDR3 is TGCGCCAGCAGCCAATTCCCCCCACCGGCGGACAATAAGCAGTTCTAC.

As regards this clonotype: With a much larger clone just one base away, this may be a read error. The genes are TRBV28 and TRBJ1-3; 10 bases are a match to TRBD1. Per germline, CDR1 MDHEN and CDR2 SYDVKM. CDR3 length: 16 residues. V was pared by 5 bases and J by 2 bases, with 6 bases of the junction left unmatched. The CDR3 DNA follows: TGTGCCAGCAGTCAAGAGGGACAGGGGACTGGAAACACCATATATTTT. Its protein product is CASSQEGQGTGNTIYF.